The clone carrying this T cell receptor (beta chain) has more than one count but fewer than ten. Its specificity is unknown. Libraries of TCR beta came from iRepertoire HTBI primers plus Arm-PCR of CDR3 regions. TCRdb fed the multiplex PCR reads into MiXCR, producing one record per CDR3 protein. Here the sample spans about 660,000 distinct CDR3 sequences, around 32% being singletons. Noted time point: persistent/refractory GD, antithyroid drugs over 5 years with positive TRAb. Making the TCR library involved RNA that had been extracted from PBMCs. Graves' disease diagnoses followed American Thyroid Association guidelines. With EDTA tubes as the receptacles, 7.5 to 9 milliliters of peripheral blood were drawn. Germline CDR1 reads MNHNS; CDR2 reads SASEGT. The CDR3 contains 17 residues. Trimming at V came to 6 bases and at J to 0 bases, leaving 6 bases not matched to a gene. The data were obtained in a study of regulatory T cells in long-lasting Graves disease. Study-wide points: Favoring TRBV28, TRBJ1-2 and TRBJ2-5 was a feature seen in persistent disease. Lower TCR diversity was seen in persistent Graves' patients than in newly diagnosed ones.

This clonotype was sampled from a female donor with Graves disease. The chain joins TRBV6-1 to TRBJ1-5, with 12 positions matching TRBD1. The sample here was peripheral blood mononuclear cells (PBMCs), taken when the disease was refractory, from a patient treated with antithyroid drugs. The CDR3 region is CASRGQGAGFSNQPQHF. The DNA of the CDR3 is TGTGCCAGCAGGGGACAGGGGGCCGGCTTTAGCAATCAGCCCCAGCATTTT.